The 16 T cell receptor beta chains below come from one sample, sequenced in a study of CD8+CD57+ T cells in acquired aplastic anemia. Profiling that covered TCR beta VDJ and CDR3 relied on genomic DNA as its template. Each CDR3 protein gets one entry after TCRdb re-called the reads with MiXCR. The top ten clones hold approximately 0.82% of a sample with just over 450,000 distinct CDR3 sequences, around 30% of them seen once. Sequenced patients had shown CD8+CD57+ cell expansion by flow cytometry. Sequenced: sorted CD4+, CD8+, or CD8+CD57+ T cells (not recorded which) from PBMCs. The origin of the receptors is a human donor with aplastic anemia.

This clonotype showed up many times. The chain recombines TRBV27 with TRBJ1-6, with 10 bases that match TRBD1. Looked up from germline, CDR1 is MNHEY and CDR2 is SMNVEV (reference sequence). The CDR3 has 14 amino acids. The ends lost 3 bases at V and 11 bases at J; junction bases unmatched: 4. The CDR3 sequence: CASSLGQGTTPLHF. CDR3 coding DNA: TGTGCCAGCAGTTTGGGACAGGGGACGACACCCCTCCACTTT.

The chain has TRBV7-8 and TRBJ1-2, with TRBD1 matching 7 bases. The V segment lost 5 bases and the J segment 8 bases; nucleotides outside the gene matches: 5. The CDR3 sequence is 12 residues long. Germline CDR1 and CDR2: SGHVS and FQNEAQ. CDR3 sequence: CASSKRDSGYTF. The CDR3 region has the DNA TGTGCCAGCAGCAAACGGGACAGCGGCTACACCTTC. Together with reference TRBV7-8 and TRBJ1-2, the CDR3 gives the full variable domain: GAGVSQSPRYKVAKRGQDVALRCDPISGHVSLFWYQQALGQGPEFLTYFQNEAQLDKSGLPSDRFFAERPEGSVSTLKIQRTQQEDSAVYLCASSKRDSGYTFGSGTRLTVV.

The CDR3 region is CATQPRDRATEAFF. The CDR3 DNA reads TGCGCCACCCAGCCCCGGGACAGGGCGACTGAAGCTTTCTTT. The chain couples TRBV5-1 to TRBJ1-1, with 9 bases that match TRBD1. V lost 9 bases, J lost 5 bases, and 11 bases stayed unmatched. The CDR3 has 14 amino acids. Germline CDR1 and CDR2: SGHRS and YFSETQ.

This sequence joins TRBV4-3 and TRBJ1-1, with 7 bases aligning to TRBD1. Germline assignment: CDR1 LGHNA and CDR2 YSLEER. The CDR3 loop spans 13 amino acids. The V segment lost 2 bases and the J segment 4 bases; nucleotides outside the gene matches: 1. CDR3 amino acids: CASSQYRGTEAFF. In DNA form, the CDR3 reads TGCGCCAGCAGCCAATACAGGGGCACTGAAGCTTTCTTT.

The gene calls are TRBV2 and TRBJ2-7, with a possible D match to TRBD1 (6 bases). The CDR3 contains 15 residues. Trimming took off 4 bases at V and 5 bases at J, with 18 bases between the two ends. Germline lookup yields CDR1 SNHLY and CDR2 FYNNEI. CDR3 coding DNA: TGTGCCAGCAGTGGGGGGTCAGGGGCAGCTCACGAGCAGTACTTC. Its translation is CASSGGSGAAHEQYF.

At least ten counts were recorded for this clonotype. The chain links TRBV24-1 to TRBJ2-1, with D perhaps TRBD1 (5 bases). The V gene's germline CDR1 is KGHDR and CDR2 SFDVKD. The V and J ends lost 3 bases and 6 bases respectively, with 8 bases between them. This CDR3 is built from 13 residues. CDR3 residues: CATSDGASNEQFF. CDR3 coding DNA: TGTGCCACCAGTGATGGGGCTAGCAATGAGCAGTTCTTC.

V and J are TRBV9 and TRBJ2-2, with D perhaps matching TRBD2 (5 bases). Between the trimmed V and J ends, which lost 0 bases and 5 bases, there was a span of 14 bases. This CDR3 is built from 16 residues. CDR1 and CDR2 from the germline V gene are SGDLS and YYNGEE. CDR3 nucleotides: TGTGCCAGCAGCGTAGCTGTTGCGGGTGGAACCGGGGAGCTGTTTTTT. It encodes CASSVAVAGGTGELFF.

In its sample, this clonotype was seen a few times. DNA of the CDR3: TGTGCCAGCAGCTTAGAAGTGCTTCCGGAGCAGTTCTTC. Translating gives CASSLEVLPEQFF. The chain has TRBV7-9 and TRBJ2-1, with D uncertain. CDR1 and CDR2 (germline): SEHNR, FQNEAQ (reference sequence). With 1 base removed from V and 10 bases from J, the gap between germline ends came to 11 bases. The CDR3 spans 13 residues.

The chain couples TRBV30 to TRBJ1-2, with TRBD1 matching 10 bases. There are 15 residues in the CDR3. The V gene's germline CDR1 is GTSNPN and CDR2 SVGIG (reference sequence). J was trimmed by 1 base and V by 4 bases; bases with no gene match: 6. The CDR3 is CAWTGQGKINYGYTF. CDR3 nucleotides: TGTGCCTGGACGGGACAGGGGAAGATTAACTATGGCTACACCTTC.

V gene TRBV20-1 combines with J gene TRBJ2-1, with D perhaps TRBD2 (6 bases). The V gene lost 5 bases and the J gene lost 5 bases, with 13 bases spanning the gap. The CDR3 contains 13 residues. CDR1 DFQATT and CDR2 SNEGSKA come from the germline V gene (reference sequence). The CDR3 region is CSAGRGRHNEQFF. CDR3 sequence (DNA): TGCAGTGCTGGGCGGGGCAGGCACAATGAGCAGTTCTTC.

In DNA, the CDR3 is TGTGCCTGGAGTGCGGGAGTCTACGAGCAGTACTTC. Translating gives CAWSAGVYEQYF. This chain links TRBV2 with TRBJ2-7; the match to TRBD2 covers 7 bases. The CDR3 has 12 amino acids. The germline V gene has CDR1 SNHLY and CDR2 FYNNEI. J was trimmed by 3 bases and V by 11 bases; bases with no gene match: 7.

This clonotype has a count of ten or more. This chain connects TRBV29-1 to TRBJ1-2; D might be TRBD1 (6 bases). In germline, CDR1 is SQVTM, CDR2 ANQGSEA. Trimming left V 8 bases short and J 8 bases short, with 21 bases between. CDR3 length: 13 residues. CDR3 nucleotides: TGCAGCTCGGCGGGAGGGGGGCAGCAGGGCTACACCTTC. This sequence encodes CSSAGGGQQGYTF.

The chain has TRBV24-1 and TRBJ2-3, with 10 positions matching TRBD1. V shed 4 bases, J shed 8 bases, and the junction held 8 bases outside the gene matches. CDR3 length: 15 residues. From germline, CDR1 is KGHDR and CDR2 SFDVKD. The CDR3 DNA sequence: TGTGCCACCAGTGACCCTAGACAGGGGGCTGTTACGCAGTATTTT. Residues: CATSDPRQGAVTQYF.

The rearrangement uses TRBV20-1 and TRBJ2-7; 8 positions agree with TRBD1. With V trimmed by 5 bases and J by 3 bases, 9 bases remained unmatched. The germline CDR1 and CDR2 sequences are DFQATT and SNEGSKA (reference sequence). The CDR3 is 14 amino acids. The CDR3, as DNA: TGCAGTGCTGTAAGGACAGGGAACCGCTACGAGCAGTACTTC. Translating it yields CSAVRTGNRYEQYF.

A few counts support this clonotype. The J gene is TRBJ2-7, the V gene TRBV6-1; 12 nucleotides match TRBD1. Germline V gives CDR1 MNHNS, CDR2 SASEGT. V was clipped by 6 bases and J by 7 bases; unmatched bases: 10. This CDR3 spans 15 amino acids. CDR3 residues: CASSPEGQGAGEQYF. In DNA, the CDR3 is TGTGCCAGCAGCCCCGAGGGACAGGGGGCGGGGGAGCAGTACTTC.

The rearrangement joins TRBV7-6 to TRBJ2-5, with 14 bases identical to TRBD2. Germline values: CDR1 SGHVS, CDR2 FNYEAQ. This CDR3 is 16 amino acids long. V was clipped by 5 bases and J by 4 bases; unmatched bases: 6. The CDR3 spells CASSQVGLAGGETQYF. The CDR3 coding sequence is TGTGCCAGCAGCCAAGTCGGACTAGCGGGGGGAGAGACCCAGTACTTC.